The 5 T cell receptor beta chains below all came from one sample that was sequenced in a study of OX40 agonist ivuxolimab in advanced cancers. Here immunoSEQ multiplex PCR was the method, and the copy in TCRdb shows in-frame clones only, minus some. The data contain tens of thousands of clones, roughly 94% of them singletons. The sequenced sample was CD4+ or CD8+ T cells sorted from blood, obtained in a trial of the OX40 agonist ivuxolimab. These receptors all stem from an adult with an advanced solid tumor such as melanoma, head and neck, liver or kidney cancer.

The chain is built from TRBV18 and TRBJ1-4, with unresolved D. The CDR3 length is 13 residues. Trimming left V 0 bases short and J 8 bases short, with 7 bases between. Looked up from germline, CDR1 is KGHSH and CDR2 is LQKENI. The CDR3 bases are TGTGCCAGCTCACCACCAGTATGGGAAAAACTGTTTTTT. This translates into CASSPPVWEKLFF.

The chain recombines TRBV2 with TRBJ2-1, with D maybe TRBD2 (6 bases). This CDR3 is built from 13 residues. The germline V gene has CDR1 SNHLY and CDR2 FYNNEI. Trimming stripped 8 bases from V and 5 bases from J, with 13 bases between. The CDR3 bases are TGTGCCAGCCTAGCGCCCAGGAACAATGAGCAGTTCTTC. Encoded protein: CASLAPRNNEQFF.

The V call is TRBV18, the J call TRBJ2-7; 8 nucleotides line up with TRBD2. The J segment lost 2 bases and the V segment lost 2 bases, leaving 8 bases of the junction unmatched. This CDR3 is built from 16 residues. Germline assignment: CDR1 KGHSH and CDR2 LQKENI. CDR3 DNA sequence: TGTGCCAGCTCACCAGATCCGGGGGGGCTGACCTACGAGCAGTACTTC. As protein: CASSPDPGGLTYEQYF.

The chain has TRBV2 and TRBJ2-3; D may be TRBD1 (6 bases). This CDR3 spans 13 amino acids. V lost 4 bases, J lost 4 bases, and 9 bases lay in between. CDR1 is SNHLY, CDR2 FYNNEI, per germline. The CDR3, as DNA: TGTGCCAGCAGTGCAGGGGCCGCAGATACGCAGTATTTT. It encodes CASSAGAADTQYF.

This clone was counted a single time. This chain connects TRBV11-2 to TRBJ2-7; no firm D call. Germline CDR1 SGHAT, CDR2 FQNNGV. This CDR3 is 12 amino acids long. Trimming removed 2 bases from V and 5 bases from J, with 7 bases in between. The CDR3 loop reads CASSLRLHEQYF. CDR3 coding DNA: TGTGCCAGCAGCTTACGTCTACACGAGCAGTACTTC.